These 19 T cell receptor beta chains originate from one sample sequenced in a study of blood T cell repertoires in COVID-19. Here immunoSEQ multiplex PCR was the method, and the copy in TCRdb shows in-frame clones only, minus some. The sample lists some 200,000 clones; under 90% were seen once. Material: peripheral blood. Receptor source: a woman between 55 and 75 years old who had recovered from COVID-19.

Note on this clone: At one boundary the junction diverges from the germline segment, which might be a read error. The rearrangement joins TRBV5-8 to TRBJ1-5; no clear D. Germline V gene sequence: CDR1 SGHTS, CDR2 YDEGEE. The CDR3 consists of 10 residues. CDR3 nucleotides: TGTGCCAGCAGCGGGCAGGCTCAAGATTTT. Its protein product is CASSGQAQDF.

The V and J genes are TRBV7-6 and TRBJ2-7; 8 bases agree with TRBD2. The CDR3 extends over 14 amino acids. With V trimmed by 2 bases and J by 4 bases, 4 bases remained unmatched. Germline-derived CDR1 and CDR2 are SGHVS and FNYEAQ. The CDR3 DNA reads as TGTGCCAGCAGCTTAATGTCTAGCGGGTACGAGCAGTACTTC. Its protein is CASSLMSSGYEQYF.

This clone was found a few times. V usage is TRBV19 and J usage is TRBJ1-5; TRBD1 matches 9 bases. Germline V gives CDR1 LNHDA, CDR2 SQIVND (reference sequence). The trim removed 6 bases at V and 1 base at J, leaving 4 bases unmatched. The CDR3 loop spans 15 amino acids. CDR3 residues: CASSNTGGSNQPQHF. The DNA of the CDR3 is TGTGCCAGTAGCAACACAGGGGGCAGCAATCAGCCCCAGCATTTT.

CDR3 bases: TGTGCCAGCAGAAAGACAGGGGGGGGCGAGCAGTACTTC. This translates into CASRKTGGGEQYF. This sequence joins TRBV5-5 and TRBJ2-7, with 9 bases that match TRBD1. Germline-derived CDR1 and CDR2 are SGHKS and YYEKEE (reference sequence). The CDR3 runs 13 residues. J gave up 6 bases and V 5 bases, and 6 bases lay outside the gene matches.

The V call is TRBV27, the J call TRBJ2-7, with D perhaps matching TRBD1 (6 bases). The CDR3 contains 14 residues. Germline CDR1 reads MNHEY; CDR2 reads SMNVEV (reference sequence). V dropped 6 bases and J dropped 2 bases, with 14 bases sitting between them. CDR3 in amino acids: CASRPGTRTYEQYF. Written as DNA, the CDR3 is TGTGCCAGCAGGCCCGGGACAAGAACCTACGAGCAGTACTTC.

DNA of the CDR3: TGCGCCAGCAGCTTGGCTACAGGGGGTAACACCGGGGAGCTGTTTTTT. As protein: CASSLATGGNTGELFF. The chain has TRBV5-1 and TRBJ2-2, with 8 bases fitting TRBD1. The germline gives CDR1 SGHRS, CDR2 YFSETQ. V shed 0 bases and J 2 bases; nucleotides not matched to a gene: 3. CDR3 length: 16 residues.

This chain links TRBV4-2 with TRBJ1-6; 10 nucleotides align to TRBD1. Trimming cost V 5 bases and J 12 bases; bases outside gene matches: 10. The CDR3 runs to 15 residues. CDR1 and CDR2 from the germline V gene are LGHNA and YNFKEQ. DNA of the CDR3: TGTGCCAGCAGCGGCCGGGACAGGGGCACGGTACCCCTCCACTTT. This sequence encodes CASSGRDRGTVPLHF.

Points on this clone: Other DNA variants within this sample encode the same CDR3. The chain couples TRBV2 to TRBJ1-2, with 8 nucleotides matching TRBD1. J gave up 2 bases and V 4 bases, and 3 bases lay outside the gene matches. CDR3 length: 14 residues. The germline CDR1 and CDR2 sequences are SNHLY and FYNNEI. CDR3 sequence (DNA): TGTGCCAGCAGTGTGCAGGGGGCAAACTATGGCTACACCTTC. It yields the protein CASSVQGANYGYTF. Using reference TRBV2 and TRBJ1-2 for the parts outside the CDR3, the full variable domain is EPEVTQTPSHQVTQMGQEVILRCVPISNHLYFYWYRQILGQKVEFLVSFYNNEISEKSEIFDDQFSVERPDGSNFTLKIRSTKLEDSAMYFCASSVQGANYGYTFGSGTRLTVV.

This sequence joins TRBV10-3 and TRBJ2-7, with a tentative D call TRBD1 (6 bases). The germline gives CDR1 ENHRY, CDR2 SYGVKD. This CDR3 region has 15 residues. Trimming left V 6 bases short and J 0 bases short, with 15 bases between. The CDR3, as DNA: TGTGCCATCAGCGAGACAGGCCCTATCTCCTACGAGCAGTACTTC. Its protein is CAISETGPISYEQYF.

The gene calls are TRBV18 and TRBJ2-1; 8 positions match TRBD2. CDR1 KGHSH and CDR2 LQKENI come from the germline V gene. Trimming cost V 5 bases and J 3 bases; bases outside gene matches: 12. The CDR3 runs to 17 residues. In DNA form, the CDR3 reads TGTGCCAGCTCAGCAGGGGCGGGGGGTCCGAACTACAATGAGCAGTTCTTC. This translates into CASSAGAGGPNYNEQFF.

V and J are TRBV2 and TRBJ1-4, with D possibly matching TRBD1 (5 bases). CDR1 and CDR2 (germline): SNHLY, FYNNEI. The V end lost 7 bases, the J end lost 0 bases, and 12 bases lay between the germline ends. This CDR3 contains 15 residues. Here the CDR3 reads CASTSDIATNEKLFF. Here the CDR3 DNA reads TGTGCCAGCACTTCGGACATTGCAACTAATGAAAAACTGTTTTTT.

The rearrangement joins TRBV6-4 to TRBJ2-2, with TRBD1 matching 7 bases. The CDR3 is 16 amino acids. CDR1 is MRHNA, CDR2 SNTAGT, per germline. V gave up 2 bases and J gave up 2 bases; unmatched junction bases: 5. The DNA for the CDR3 is TGTGCCAGCAGTGACACCGGGACAGACAACACCGGGGAGCTGTTTTTT. Residues: CASSDTGTDNTGELFF.

This clone has more than one count but fewer than ten. The chain employs TRBV5-6 and TRBJ2-7; 8 positions match TRBD1. With 5 bases clipped from V and 1 base from J, the junction kept 11 bases outside the gene matches. Germline values: CDR1 SGHDT, CDR2 YYEEEE. The CDR3 length is 16 residues. The DNA for the CDR3 is TGTGCCAGCAGTAATATGCGGGACAGGCAATCCTACGAGCAGTACTTC. It yields the protein CASSNMRDRQSYEQYF. The whole variable domain, remainder taken from reference TRBV5-6 and TRBJ2-7, is DAGVTQSPTHLIKTRGQQVTLRCSPKSGHDTVSWYQQALGQGPQFIFQYYEEEERQRGNFPDRFSGHQFPNYSSELNVNALLLGDSALYLCASSNMRDRQSYEQYFGPGTRLTVT.

The chain recombines TRBV6-2 or TRBV6-3 with TRBJ1-2; possible D gene TRBD1, 5 bases. Germline V lookup: CDR1 MNHEY, CDR2 SVGEGT. The CDR3 runs 14 residues. V was cut by 6 bases and J by 4 bases, with 15 bases left in between. The CDR3 DNA is TGTGCCAGCAGCCCCTCTGCGGGGACCTATGGCTACACCTTC. This encodes CASSPSAGTYGYTF.

This clone was seen a single time. The chain uses TRBV9 and TRBJ1-1; a possible D gene is TRBD1 (6 bases). CDR3 length: 15 residues. V lost 3 bases and J lost 4, with 16 bases in between. From germline, CDR1 is SGDLS and CDR2 YYNGEE. The CDR3 reads CASSASFTGFTEAFF. The CDR3 nucleotides read TGTGCCAGCAGCGCCAGCTTCACAGGGTTCACTGAAGCTTTCTTT. Complete variable domain (other parts from reference TRBV9 and TRBJ1-1): DSGVTQTPKHLITATGQRVTLRCSPRSGDLSVYWYQQSLDQGLQFLIQYYNGEERAKGNILERFSAQQFPDLHSELNLSSLELGDSALYFCASSASFTGFTEAFFGQGTRLTVV.

The V gene is TRBV10-1, the J gene TRBJ2-2; no reliable D call. CDR3 size: 14 residues. Trimming took 2 bases from V and 2 from J, leaving 6 bases between them. The V gene's germline CDR1 is WNHNN and CDR2 SYGVQD (reference sequence). The CDR3 DNA reads TGCGCCAGCAGTGAGACGGGTAACACCGGGGAGCTGTTTTTT. Translation: CASSETGNTGELFF.

The genes are TRBV5-5 and TRBJ2-7, with 12 bases lining up with TRBD1. Germline lookup yields CDR1 SGHKS and CDR2 YYEKEE (reference sequence). V lost 6 bases to trimming and J lost 9 bases; unmatched junction nucleotides: 10. This CDR3 has 14 residues. The CDR3 DNA follows: TGTGCCAGCACCTGGGACAGGGGGCGCTCGGGGCAGTACTTC. Amino acids: CASTWDRGRSGQYF. Looking up the rest from reference TRBV5-5 and TRBJ2-7 gives the full variable domain: DAGVTQSPTHLIKTRGQQVTLRCSPISGHKSVSWYQQVLGQGPQFIFQYYEKEERGRGNFPDRFSARQFPNYSSELNVNALLLGDSALYLCASTWDRGRSGQYFGPGTRLTVT.

This clone was detected only a few times. The chain links TRBV5-6 to TRBJ1-1; 8 nucleotides align to TRBD1. The V and J ends lost 4 bases and 0 bases, in that order; junction bases with no gene match: 5. CDR1 is SGHDT and CDR2 is YYEEEE in the germline V gene. CDR3 length equals 15 residues. CDR3 nucleotide sequence: TGTGCCAGCAGCAACAGGGGGATCATGAACACTGAAGCTTTCTTT. This codes for CASSNRGIMNTEAFF.

The rearrangement links TRBV30 to TRBJ1-2; maybe TRBD1 (6 bases). Between the trimmed V and J ends, which lost 4 bases and 0 bases, there was a span of 12 bases. The CDR3 is 14 amino acids. CDR1 and CDR2 (germline): GTSNPN, SVGIG (reference sequence). CDR3 in DNA: TGTGCCTGGACTAGGACAGATACTAACTATGGCTACACCTTC. Translating gives CAWTRTDTNYGYTF.